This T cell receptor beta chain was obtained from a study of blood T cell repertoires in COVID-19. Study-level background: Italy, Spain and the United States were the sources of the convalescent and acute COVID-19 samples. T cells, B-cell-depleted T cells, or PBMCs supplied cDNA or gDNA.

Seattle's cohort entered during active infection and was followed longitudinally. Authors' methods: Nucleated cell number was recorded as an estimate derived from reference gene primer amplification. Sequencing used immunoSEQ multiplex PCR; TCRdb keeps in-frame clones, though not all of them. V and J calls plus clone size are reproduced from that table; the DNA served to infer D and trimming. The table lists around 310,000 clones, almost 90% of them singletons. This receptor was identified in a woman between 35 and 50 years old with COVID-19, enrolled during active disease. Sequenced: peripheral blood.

This CDR3 is CASSQVSGNTEAFF. The DNA of the CDR3 is TGTGCCAGCAGCCAAGTCTCAGGAAACACTGAAGCTTTCTTT. The chain combines TRBV6-2 or TRBV6-3 with TRBJ1-1; D is uncertain. Germline values: CDR1 MNHEY, CDR2 SVGEGT. V lost 6 bases and J 2 bases, leaving 13 bases between the germline ends. This CDR3 comprises 14 residues.